This record concerns one T cell receptor (beta chain) sequence. The authors' processing: Amplification of reference gene primers was used by the study to estimate nucleated cell counts. Assay used: immunoSEQ multiplex PCR; TCRdb lists only in-frame clones, some missing. V and J calls and clone size come straight from that table; D and trimming were deduced from the DNA. The sample lists about 230,000 clones, around 83% occurring once. The record originates from a study of blood T cell repertoires in COVID-19. At the level of the study: Donors in the United States, Italy and Spain gave samples during acute or convalescent COVID-19. Sources were T cells, B-cell-depleted T cells, or PBMCs; the material itself was cDNA or gDNA.

V shed 4 bases and J shed 5 bases, with 22 bases lying between them. CDR1 SGHKS and CDR2 YYEKEE come from the germline V gene (reference sequence). The CDR3 extends over 16 amino acids. V is TRBV5-5 and J is TRBJ2-7, with D perhaps matching TRBD2 (7 bases). The sequenced sample was peripheral blood. The receptor comes from a man between 40 and 49 years old who had recovered from COVID-19. CDR3 nucleotide sequence: TGTGCCAGCAGCCCTGGAGTGGGGGGGCGCGTCAACGAGCAGTACTTC. Its protein is CASSPGVGGRVNEQYF.